This T cell receptor beta chain appears in the sequencing data of a study of blood T cell repertoires in COVID-19. Study overall: In each case, the material was cDNA or gDNA derived from T cells, B-cell-depleted T cells, or PBMCs.

Under the authors' procedure: From reference gene primer amplification, estimates of nucleated cell counts were derived. TCRdb keeps only in-frame clones here, not all; method: immunoSEQ multiplex PCR. From that table come the V and J calls and clone size; the DNA was used to work out D and trimming. The sample records about 140,000 clones, 85% to 90% being singletons. CDR3 length: 16 residues. The junction had 5 bases not matched to a gene; V was cut back by 3 bases and J by 5 bases. Germline loops: CDR1 MGHRA, CDR2 YSYEKL. Categorization into cohorts depended on clinical history that participants reported.

The chain uses TRBV4-1 and TRBJ2-1, with 12 nucleotides matching TRBD2. Sequenced: PBMCs or T cells enriched from blood (not recorded which). The receptor was derived from a man between 60 and 75 years old who had recovered from COVID-19. This CDR3 is CASSHAGLAGNNEQFF. The DNA of the CDR3 is TGCGCCAGCAGCCATGCCGGACTAGCGGGGAACAATGAGCAGTTCTTC.